Below are 26 T cell receptor beta chains sequenced from a single sample in a study of naive and memory T cell subsets (dated by TCRdb to 2016 to 2017). A robust, sensitive protocol for the amplification, sequencing and analysis of TCRs was described in the study, in which 3' ligation of a UMI-containing oligonucleotide to TCR cDNA was used. Library method: 5' RACE. The sequencing machine was an Illumina MiSeq. The ligated cDNA was amplified in four rounds of PCR with nested alpha and beta constant region primers together with the SP2 primer. In-frame beta chains were kept once TCRdb had trimmed the public reads at Q25 with fastp and called clones with MiXCR. Rows merge per CDR3 protein into single entries with the most common DNA and genes. The sample table holds tens of thousands of distinct CDR3 sequences, of which about 7.2% were seen once. The ten biggest clones cover roughly 9.7% of the sample.

Every receptor here comes from a male donor in good health.

This clonotype has only a few counts. The chain joins TRBV4-2 to TRBJ1-5, with D possibly TRBD1 on 6 matching bases. This CDR3 has 15 residues. From germline, CDR1 is LGHNA and CDR2 YNFKEQ. The V end was cut by 3 bases, the J end by 7 bases, with 16 bases between. The chain's CDR3 is CASSQDTGSGQPQHF. CDR3 nucleotide sequence: TGTGCCAGCAGCCAGGATACAGGGAGCGGACAGCCCCAGCATTTT.

At least ten counts were recorded for this clonotype. The rearrangement links TRBV3-1 to TRBJ1-1; 8 bases agree with TRBD1. There are 15 residues in the CDR3. J gave up 0 bases and V 3 bases, and 3 bases lay outside the gene matches. Germline V gene lookup returns CDR1 LGHDT and CDR2 YNNKEL (reference sequence). CDR3 DNA: TGTGCCAGCAGCCACCCACAGGGGGTGAACACTGAAGCTTTCTTT. It yields the protein CASSHPQGVNTEAFF.

CDR3 sequence: CSAPQGNWADTQYF. The CDR3 nucleotides read TGCAGTGCTCCACAGGGGAATTGGGCAGATACGCAGTATTTT. The chain links TRBV20-1 to TRBJ2-3, with 7 bases identical to TRBD1. There are 14 residues in the CDR3. V lost 5 bases, J lost 4 bases, and 9 bases stayed unmatched. Germline loops: CDR1 DFQATT, CDR2 SNEGSKA (reference sequence).

Regarding this clonotype: This clone may be a read error of a much larger clone one base away. V gene TRBV7-2 combines with J gene TRBJ2-4, with D unresolved. The V and J ends lost 0 bases and 5 bases respectively, with 11 bases between them. This CDR3 has 15 residues. Germline V CDR1 and CDR2: SGHTA, FQGNSA. The CDR3: CASSLAVGGQNIQYF. Here the CDR3 DNA reads TGTGCCAGCAGCTTAGCCGTGGGTGGTCAAAACATTCAGTACTTC.

In its sample, this clonotype was seen many times. The chain combines TRBV3-1 with TRBJ1-2, with D unclear. Germline loops: CDR1 LGHDT, CDR2 YNNKEL (reference sequence). V lost 4 bases, J lost 3 bases, and 18 bases lay in between. There are 16 residues in the CDR3. CDR3 in amino acids: CASSPQRNEGDYGYTF. In nucleotides, the CDR3 is TGTGCCAGCAGCCCCCAGCGTAACGAAGGAGACTATGGCTACACCTTC.

The V and J genes are TRBV4-1 and TRBJ1-1; no clear D gene. Germline lookup yields CDR1 MGHRA and CDR2 YSYEKL. CDR3 length: 13 residues. Deletions cut 7 bases from V and 4 bases from J, with 13 bases between. The CDR3 region has the DNA TGCGCCAGCACCCTGACTGAGGGCACTGAAGCTTTCTTT. Its protein product is CASTLTEGTEAFF.

This clonotype was recorded a few times. The V gene is TRBV19, the J gene TRBJ1-2, with D possibly being TRBD1 (6 bases). Germline V lookup: CDR1 LNHDA, CDR2 SQIVND (reference sequence). The CDR3 totals 14 residues. With 3 bases removed from V and 4 bases from J, the gap between germline ends came to 12 bases. Here the CDR3 reads CASSMEGDFYGYTF. In nucleotides, the CDR3 is TGTGCCAGTAGTATGGAGGGGGACTTCTATGGCTACACCTTC.

This clonotype was seen ten or more times. The rearrangement uses TRBV27 and TRBJ2-5, with 7 bases identical to TRBD2. This CDR3 has 14 amino acids. V lost 1 base, J lost 4 bases, and 3 bases stayed unmatched. Per the germline V gene, CDR1 is MNHEY and CDR2 is SMNVEV (reference sequence). Here the CDR3 DNA reads TGTGCCAGCAGTTTATTGCCGGGAGGAGAGACCCAGTACTTC. It yields the protein CASSLLPGGETQYF.

The chain employs TRBV7-8 and TRBJ2-3; D ambiguous. Per germline, CDR1 SGHVS and CDR2 FQNEAQ. The CDR3 loop spans 14 amino acids. V was pared by 2 bases and J by 4 bases, with 10 bases between. CDR3 coding DNA: TGTGCCAGCAGCTTATTTGGGCTCTCAGATACGCAGTATTTT. Translation: CASSLFGLSDTQYF. The full variable domain, completed using reference TRBV7-8 and TRBJ2-3, is GAGVSQSPRYKVAKRGQDVALRCDPISGHVSLFWYQQALGQGPEFLTYFQNEAQLDKSGLPSDRFFAERPEGSVSTLKIQRTQQEDSAVYLCASSLFGLSDTQYFGPGTRLTVL.

The chain joins TRBV18 to TRBJ2-3, with no clear D. This CDR3 region has 12 residues. Germline V gene data show CDR1 as KGHSH and CDR2 as LQKENI. V shed 5 bases and J shed 6 bases, with 9 bases lying between them. This CDR3 is CASSNDLDTQYF. The CDR3 bases are TGTGCCAGCTCAAACGACCTTGATACGCAGTATTTT.

Points on this clonotype: This sequence may be a read error, since a much larger clone differs from it by one base. The chain is built from TRBV5-1 and TRBJ1-2; tentatively, D is TRBD1 (5 bases). Germline V gives CDR1 SGHRS, CDR2 YFSETQ. The length of the CDR3 is 14 residues. DNA of the CDR3: TGCGTCAGCAGCTTGACAGACCCTAACTATGGCTACACCTTC. It encodes CVSSLTDPNYGYTF. The whole variable domain, filled in from reference TRBV5-1 and TRBJ1-2, reads KAGVTQTPRYLIKTRGQQVTLSCSPISGHRSVSWYQQTPGQGLQFLFEYFSETQRNKGNFPGRFSGRQFSNSRSEMNVSTLELGDSALYLCVSSLTDPNYGYTFGSGTRLTVV.

V usage is TRBV5-1 and J usage is TRBJ1-1; 9 bases agree with TRBD1. Germline V lookup: CDR1 SGHRS, CDR2 YFSETQ. The junction had 5 bases not matched to a gene; V was cut back by 4 bases and J by 7 bases. There are 13 residues in the CDR3. CDR3 in amino acids: CASSVGQGFEAFF. The CDR3 bases are TGCGCCAGCAGCGTGGGACAGGGATTTGAAGCTTTCTTT.

Ten or more counts support this clonotype. The chain employs TRBV7-6 and TRBJ2-5; 9 nucleotides match TRBD1. This CDR3 spans 15 amino acids. The junction had 9 bases not matched to a gene; V was cut back by 5 bases and J by 5 bases. Germline V CDR1 and CDR2: SGHVS, FNYEAQ. This CDR3 is CASSIRDRVGETQYF. The CDR3 coding sequence is TGTGCCAGCAGCATCCGGGACAGGGTTGGGGAGACCCAGTACTTC.

In its sample, this clonotype was seen a few times. J is TRBJ2-7 and V is TRBV20-1, with TRBD1 identical over 11 bases. This CDR3 is 15 amino acids long. The V segment lost 5 bases and the J segment 0 bases; nucleotides outside the gene matches: 6. From germline, CDR1 is DFQATT and CDR2 SNEGSKA (reference sequence). The chain's CDR3 is CSAPSGTGGSYEQYF. The CDR3, as DNA: TGCAGTGCTCCCAGTGGGACAGGGGGCTCCTACGAGCAGTACTTC.

The sample holds a few counts of this clonotype. The rearrangement joins TRBV4-2 to TRBJ2-2, with 16 positions matching TRBD2. Germline CDR1 is LGHNA and CDR2 is YNFKEQ. This CDR3 contains 19 residues. V shed 4 bases and J 5 bases; nucleotides not matched to a gene: 10. CDR3 nucleotides: TGTGCCAGCAGCCCGGGGACTAGCGGGAGGGCCGTGAGGACCGGGGAGCTGTTTTTT. Translating gives CASSPGTSGRAVRTGELFF.

This clonotype has ten or more counts. The chain combines TRBV12-3 or TRBV12-4 with TRBJ2-7; no clear D. CDR3 length: 11 amino acids. Trimming removed 8 bases from V and 10 bases from J, with 15 bases in between. This CDR3 is CASGTDTNQYF. The CDR3 bases are TGTGCCAGCGGAACCGACACCAACCAGTACTTC.

The rearrangement links TRBV10-2 to TRBJ2-7; D ambiguous. The CDR3 sequence is 11 residues long. V dropped 3 bases and J dropped 7 bases, with 7 bases sitting between them. Germline CDR1 WSHSY, CDR2 SAAADI. DNA of the CDR3: TGCGCCAGCAGTGAATTCGCGGAGCAGTACTTC. Translated, it gives CASSEFAEQYF.

At least ten counts were recorded for this clonotype. The chain carries TRBV27 and TRBJ2-2; D is unclear. CDR1 and CDR2 from the germline V gene are MNHEY and SMNVEV (reference sequence). Trimming shortened V by 0 bases and J by 6 bases, and 2 bases separated the two germline ends. The CDR3 spans 12 residues. This CDR3 reads CASSLSAGELFF. The DNA for the CDR3 is TGTGCCAGCAGTTTATCGGCCGGGGAGCTGTTTTTT.

This clonotype was counted at least ten times. This chain joins TRBV12-3 or TRBV12-4 and TRBJ2-5; 7 bases line up with TRBD2. After removal of 8 bases from V and 7 bases from J, the junction contained 10 bases not matched to a gene. The CDR3 spans 13 residues. CDR3 amino acids: CASSGLGLGTQYF. CDR3 DNA sequence: TGTGCCAGCTCCGGACTAGGGCTTGGGACCCAGTACTTC.

A word on this clonotype: A clone one base away is much larger, so this may be a read error. The genes are TRBV7-2 and TRBJ1-4; possibly TRBD1 for D (5 bases). The CDR3 totals 14 residues. Germline CDR1 is SGHTA and CDR2 is FQGNSA. The CDR3 region is CGSSPRAQGEKLFF. The CDR3 nucleotides read TGTGGCAGCAGCCCAAGAGCGCAGGGTGAAAAACTGTTTTTT.

This clonotype was seen repeatedly, ten times or more. The chain recombines TRBV6-1 with TRBJ2-1; D perhaps matches TRBD2 (6 bases). The ends were cut back, 1 base at V and 10 bases at J, with 17 bases in the middle. CDR1 is MNHNS, CDR2 SASEGT, per germline. The CDR3 contains 15 residues. This CDR3 is CASSEGGALGREQFF. DNA of the CDR3: TGTGCCAGCAGTGAAGGCGGGGCGCTGGGAAGGGAGCAGTTCTTC.

This clonotype was counted ten times or more. V usage is TRBV20-1 and J usage is TRBJ1-5, with 7 bases lining up with TRBD1. The junction had 4 bases not matched to a gene; V was cut back by 7 bases and J by 4 bases. Germline CDR1 DFQATT, CDR2 SNEGSKA (reference sequence). This CDR3 has 12 residues. The CDR3 here is CSVLQGNQPQHF. The DNA for the CDR3 is TGCAGTGTTCTACAGGGGAATCAGCCCCAGCATTTT.

This chain connects TRBV12-3 or TRBV12-4 to TRBJ2-1; D is undetermined. The CDR3 is made up of 15 amino acids. V was shortened by 3 bases and J by 5 bases, with 14 bases between the two germline ends. CDR3 residues: CASSLLLKRNNEQFF. For the CDR3, the DNA is TGTGCCAGCAGTTTGCTTCTCAAAAGAAACAATGAGCAGTTCTTC.

In its sample, this clonotype was seen a few times. V is TRBV12-3 or TRBV12-4 and J is TRBJ2-5; D ambiguous. Trimming removed 3 bases from V and 4 bases from J, with 9 bases in between. The CDR3 extends over 13 amino acids. The CDR3 DNA reads TGTGCCAGCAGTTTTACTGGGTTAGAGACCCAGTACTTC. Amino acid sequence: CASSFTGLETQYF.

There are a few counts of this clonotype. J is TRBJ2-6 and V is TRBV5-1; D is uncertain. The CDR3 runs to 15 residues. Trimming stripped 1 base from V and 0 bases from J, with 5 bases between. In germline, CDR1 is SGHRS, CDR2 YFSETQ. Written as DNA, the CDR3 is TGCGCCAGCAGCTTGCAAGTCTCTGGGGCCAACGTCCTGACTTTC. This encodes CASSLQVSGANVLTF.

This clonotype has a count of ten or more. The chain couples TRBV2 to TRBJ2-5; D possibly uses TRBD1 or TRBD2 (6 bases each). The germline V gene encodes CDR1 SNHLY and CDR2 FYNNEI. The V and J ends lost 1 base and 8 bases respectively, with 14 bases between them. The CDR3 is made up of 14 amino acids. CDR3 amino acids: CASSEVSQGGTQYF. The DNA of the CDR3 is TGTGCCAGCAGTGAAGTCTCACAGGGAGGAACCCAGTACTTC.